One sample yielded the 14 T cell receptor beta chains listed below, sequenced in a study of blood T cell repertoires in COVID-19. TCRdb's table, derived via immunoSEQ multiplex PCR, lists solely in-frame clones and lacks some. This sample has around 250,000 clones; 86% occur once, and the top ten carry approximately 6.2%. Input material: peripheral blood. The receptors come from a man aged 55 to 70 with acute or convalescent COVID-19.

This chain joins TRBV4-1 and TRBJ2-1, with 7 bases that match TRBD2. The CDR3 covers 18 residues. Germline V lookup: CDR1 MGHRA, CDR2 YSYEKL. J gave up 2 bases and V 0 bases, and 10 bases lay outside the gene matches. CDR3 sequence: CASSQDRASGGTYNEQFF. CDR3 in DNA: TGCGCCAGCAGCCAAGATCGGGCTAGCGGAGGGACCTACAATGAGCAGTTCTTC.

The rearrangement joins TRBV5-1 to TRBJ1-2; TRBD1 aligns across 9 bases. The CDR3 runs 16 residues. V shed 5 bases and J 5 bases; nucleotides not matched to a gene: 13. The V gene's germline CDR1 is SGHRS and CDR2 YFSETQ. This chain's CDR3 is CASSSVSGQGTYGYTF. The CDR3 DNA reads TGCGCCAGCAGTTCAGTCTCGGGACAGGGTACTTATGGCTACACCTTC.

The CDR3 loop reads CASSPRDRAKYEQYF. DNA of the CDR3: TGTGCCAGCAGCCCAAGGGACAGGGCTAAATACGAGCAGTACTTC. The chain has TRBV5-4 and TRBJ2-7; 9 nucleotides align to TRBD1. This CDR3 is built from 15 residues. Germline V gene sequence: CDR1 SGHNT, CDR2 YYREEE (reference sequence). Trimming removed 4 bases from V and 4 bases from J; junction bases left unmatched: 9.

The table lists this clone with a count of one. CDR3 DNA sequence: TGCGCCAGCAGCCCAATTACAGACAATGAGCAGTTCTTC. It specifies CASSPITDNEQFF. J is TRBJ2-1 and V is TRBV5-1; no clear D gene. The length of the CDR3 is 13 residues. Trimming stripped 4 bases from V and 5 bases from J, with 10 bases between. Looked up from germline, CDR1 is SGHRS and CDR2 is YFSETQ.

The V call is TRBV5-6, the J call TRBJ1-2, with no clear D. The CDR3 runs 16 residues. Germline V CDR1 and CDR2: SGHDT, YYEEEE. Trimming left V 4 bases short and J 3 bases short, with 19 bases between. DNA for the CDR3: TGTGCCAGCAGCCAACTGGGAGGGTCTGTCGACTATGGCTACACCTTC. This codes for CASSQLGGSVDYGYTF.

This chain links TRBV2 with TRBJ1-4; tentative D call: TRBD1 (6 bases). The CDR3 consists of 14 residues. Germline values: CDR1 SNHLY, CDR2 FYNNEI. Between the trimmed V and J ends, which lost 3 bases and 8 bases, there was a span of 13 bases. CDR3 region: CASSEIRGGEKLFF. The CDR3 DNA reads as TGTGCCAGCAGTGAGATCAGGGGTGGAGAAAAACTGTTTTTT.

The chain has TRBV25-1 and TRBJ1-4; 7 bases line up with TRBD1. The J segment lost 5 bases and the V segment lost 0 bases, leaving 3 bases of the junction unmatched. This CDR3 has 15 amino acids. Germline V CDR1 and CDR2: MGHDK, SYGVNS. Here the CDR3 reads CASSEYGRGNEKLFF. The CDR3 DNA sequence: TGTGCCAGCAGTGAATACGGCAGGGGGAATGAAAAACTGTTTTTT.

The chain uses TRBV7-2 and TRBJ2-5; D unresolved. Germline-derived CDR1 and CDR2 are SGHTA and FQGNSA. The CDR3 extends over 15 amino acids. V lost 1 base and J lost 1, with 10 bases in between. CDR3 protein: CASSLVRSLQETQYF. DNA for the CDR3: TGTGCCAGCAGCTTAGTTAGGAGTCTCCAAGAGACCCAGTACTTC.

This clone was seen more than once but under ten times. V gene TRBV7-9 combines with J gene TRBJ1-4, with D uncertain. Germline V gene data show CDR1 as SEHNR and CDR2 as FQNEAQ (reference sequence). V dropped 5 bases and J dropped 4 bases, with 14 bases sitting between them. This CDR3 is built from 15 residues. The CDR3 DNA is TGTGCCAGCAGCAGGGAGGCGGATAGTAATGAAAAACTGTTTTTT. Translated: CASSREADSNEKLFF.

This clone was observed a handful of times. The chain joins TRBV29-1 to TRBJ2-1; 9 bases line up with TRBD2. The ends lost 3 bases at V and 6 bases at J; junction bases unmatched: 3. The germline V gene encodes CDR1 SQVTM and CDR2 ANQGSEA. The CDR3 spans 13 residues. The CDR3 DNA follows: TGCAGCGTTGAGCCGACTAGCGGCAATGAGCAGTTCTTC. It is translated as CSVEPTSGNEQFF.

The sample holds a few counts of this clone. The chain combines TRBV6-1 with TRBJ2-2; possibly TRBD2 for D (5 bases). Trimming cost V 7 bases and J 4 bases, with 16 bases left between them. This CDR3 region has 15 residues. Germline CDR1 reads MNHNS; CDR2 reads SASEGT. The CDR3 spells CASTPDGKTTGELFF. DNA for the CDR3: TGTGCCAGCACCCCGGACGGGAAGACCACCGGGGAGCTGTTTTTT.

The chain is built from TRBV7-2 and TRBJ2-7; 12 bases agree with TRBD2. Germline V gene sequence: CDR1 SGHTA, CDR2 FQGNSA. V shed 5 bases, J shed 6 bases, and the junction held 5 bases outside the gene matches. The CDR3 is 14 amino acids. The CDR3 DNA reads TGTGCCAGCAGCCTTCGACTAGCGGGAGCCGAGCAGTACTTC. It translates to CASSLRLAGAEQYF. The full variable domain, in which reference TRBV7-2 and TRBJ2-7 provide the parts outside the CDR3, is GAGVSQSPSNKVTEKGKDVELRCDPISGHTALYWYRQSLGQGLEFLIYFQGNSAPDKSGLPSDRFSAERTGGSVSTLTIQRTQQEDSAVYLCASSLRLAGAEQYFGPGTRLTVT.

The rearrangement links TRBV7-9 to TRBJ1-4; 10 positions match TRBD1. Per germline, CDR1 SEHNR and CDR2 FQNEAQ (reference sequence). The CDR3 runs 14 residues. Trimming removed 3 bases from V and 7 bases from J; junction bases left unmatched: 2. Here the CDR3 DNA reads TGTGCCAGCAGCTTGGGACAGGGGAGTGAAAAACTGTTTTTT. Protein sequence: CASSLGQGSEKLFF. The full variable domain, in which reference TRBV7-9 and TRBJ1-4 provide the parts outside the CDR3, is DTGVSQNPRHKITKRGQNVTFRCDPISEHNRLYWYRQTLGQGPEFLTYFQNEAQLEKSRLLSDRFSAERPKGSFSTLEIQRTEQGDSAMYLCASSLGQGSEKLFFGSGTQLSVL.

The V gene is TRBV13, the J gene TRBJ2-1, with TRBD2 matching 9 bases. This CDR3 is built from 16 residues. With V trimmed by 5 bases and J by 0 bases, 5 bases remained unmatched. The germline V gene encodes CDR1 PRHDT and CDR2 FYEKMQ (reference sequence). The CDR3 DNA reads TGTGCCAGCAGCCCGGGACTAGCAGTCTCCTACAATGAGCAGTTCTTC. Its translation is CASSPGLAVSYNEQFF.